This record concerns one T cell receptor beta chain sequence. Seattle patient enrollment occurred during active infection, with longitudinal follow-up thereafter. This sample is drawn from a study of blood T cell repertoires in COVID-19. Across the study: Collection of acute and convalescent COVID-19 samples took place in the United States, Italy and Spain. T cells, B-cell-depleted T cells, or PBMCs provided the cDNA or gDNA that served as material.

In the authors' methods: Amplification of reference gene primers provided the estimated nucleated cell counts. Assay: immunoSEQ multiplex PCR; the TCRdb copy retains only in-frame clones and omits some. V and J calls and clone size are copied from that table; D and trimming were computed from the DNA. The sample yields some 160,000 clones, approximately 91% seen once. The CDR3 loop spans 14 amino acids. CDR1 and CDR2 from the germline V gene are LGHDT and YNNKEL (reference sequence). Trimming took off 5 bases at V and 2 bases at J, with 10 bases between the two ends. The TCR was taken from a man aged 18 to 30 with COVID-19, enrolled during active disease. The chain links TRBV3-1 (or the pseudogene TRBV3-2) to TRBJ1-5, with unresolved D. The specimen was peripheral blood. The CDR3 sequence: CASSYGLGNQPQHF. CDR3 DNA: TGTGCCAGCAGCTATGGACTTGGCAATCAGCCCCAGCATTTT.